The 8 T cell receptor beta chains in this list originate from one sample, sequenced in a study of Ad26.COV2.S vaccination and SARS-CoV-2 variants. As for treatment: some 20 received Ad26.COV2.S at low or high dose, single or two shots; roughly five received placebo; per-sample allocation not given. Samples were taken on day 63 after the first vaccine or placebo injection. Repertoires were generated with immunoSEQ multiplex PCR, while TCRdb's copy carries only in-frame clones and drops some. The repertoire holds about 480,000 clones, with around nine tenths as singletons. The starting material was peripheral blood, obtained in a trial of Ad26.COV2.S vaccine versus placebo. These receptor sequences come from a person aged 18-65 years who received the Ad26.COV2.S COVID-19 vaccine or a placebo.

J is TRBJ2-5 and V is TRBV7-2; D perhaps matches TRBD1 (6 bases). V was shortened by 6 bases and J by 5 bases, with 19 bases between the two germline ends. Germline CDR1 reads SGHTA; CDR2 reads FQGNSA. This CDR3 region has 15 residues. DNA for the CDR3: TGTGCCAGCAGTAGACAGTGGGGGCTAGGGGAGACCCAGTACTTC. Amino acid sequence: CASSRQWGLGETQYF.

The chain joins TRBV6-2 or TRBV6-3 to TRBJ2-1, with a possible D match to TRBD2 (5 bases). Germline-derived CDR1 and CDR2 are MNHEY and SVGEGT. The CDR3 consists of 14 residues. Deletions cut 5 bases from V and 8 bases from J, with 16 bases between. CDR3 loop: CASSPDSSLYEQFF. CDR3 DNA: TGTGCCAGCAGTCCGGACTCTAGCTTGTATGAGCAGTTCTTC.

The chain links TRBV7-2 to TRBJ2-5; either TRBD1 or TRBD2 may fit D (5 bases each). The CDR3 is made up of 16 amino acids. The ends were cut back, 10 bases at V and 5 bases at J, with 26 bases in the middle. CDR1 SGHTA and CDR2 FQGNSA come from the germline V gene. CDR3 protein: CATRSGLGFAGETQYF. CDR3 DNA sequence: TGTGCCACCAGGTCGGGGCTTGGTTTTGCCGGGGAGACCCAGTACTTC.

This clone was seen just once. V is TRBV9 and J is TRBJ2-1, with D perhaps matching TRBD2 (6 bases). The CDR3 covers 16 residues. CDR1 is SGDLS, CDR2 YYNGEE, per germline. Trimming pared 0 bases from V and 5 bases from J, leaving 15 bases between. The CDR3 loop reads CASSVGAGPPDNEQFF. CDR3 DNA: TGTGCCAGCAGCGTAGGAGCGGGTCCCCCCGACAATGAGCAGTTCTTC.

Concerning this clone itself: This sample also contains other DNA sequences that code for the same CDR3. The chain couples TRBV3-1 (or the pseudogene TRBV3-2) to TRBJ1-1; the D is unclear. V lost 1 base, J lost 0 bases, and 3 bases lay in between. This CDR3 spans 13 amino acids. The germline CDR1 and CDR2 sequences are LGHDT and YNNKEL (reference sequence). The CDR3 here is CASSQGVNTEAFF. The DNA for the CDR3 is TGTGCCAGCAGCCAAGGGGTGAACACTGAAGCTTTCTTT.

The chain is built from TRBV19 and TRBJ1-1; D uncertain. The CDR3 totals 16 residues. Germline CDR1 LNHDA, CDR2 SQIVND (reference sequence). The germline V and J ends were trimmed by 7 bases and 0 bases, with 18 bases remaining between them. The CDR3 DNA reads TGTGCCAGTACCCCGAGATTAGGACCCATGAACACTGAAGCTTTCTTT. Encoded protein: CASTPRLGPMNTEAFF.

The chain links TRBV6-5 to TRBJ2-1; 9 bases align to TRBD2. Germline trimming cut 2 bases from V and 12 bases from J; bases unmatched to any gene: 5. The germline gives CDR1 MNHEY, CDR2 SVGAGI. This CDR3 is built from 13 residues. Here the CDR3 reads CASSYKTSGRQFF. The DNA for the CDR3 is TGTGCCAGCAGTTACAAGACTAGCGGCCGGCAGTTCTTC.

The chain couples TRBV30 to TRBJ2-7; TRBD2 matches 9 bases. CDR1 is GTSNPN and CDR2 is SVGIG in the germline V gene (reference sequence). The J segment lost 0 bases and the V segment lost 0 bases, leaving 3 bases of the junction unmatched. This CDR3 comprises 15 residues. As DNA, the CDR3 is TGTGCCTGGAGTGTGGGACTAGCTGGCTCCTACGAGCAGTACTTC. Its translation: CAWSVGLAGSYEQYF.